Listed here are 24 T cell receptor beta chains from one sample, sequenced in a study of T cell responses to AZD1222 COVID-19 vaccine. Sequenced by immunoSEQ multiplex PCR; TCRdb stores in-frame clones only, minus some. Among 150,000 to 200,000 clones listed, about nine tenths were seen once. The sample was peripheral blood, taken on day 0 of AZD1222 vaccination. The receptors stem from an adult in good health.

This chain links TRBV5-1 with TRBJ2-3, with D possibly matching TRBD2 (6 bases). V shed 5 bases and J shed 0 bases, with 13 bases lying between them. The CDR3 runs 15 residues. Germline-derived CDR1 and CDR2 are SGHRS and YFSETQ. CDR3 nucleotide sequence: TGCGCCAGCAGGGATAGCGGAAGTAGCACAGATACGCAGTATTTT. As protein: CASRDSGSSTDTQYF.

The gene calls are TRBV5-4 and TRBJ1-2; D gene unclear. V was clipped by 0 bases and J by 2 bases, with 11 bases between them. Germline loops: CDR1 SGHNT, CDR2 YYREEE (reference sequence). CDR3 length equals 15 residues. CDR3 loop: CASSLVGGGNYGYTF. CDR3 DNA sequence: TGTGCCAGCAGCTTGGTGGGTGGCGGGAACTATGGCTACACCTTC.

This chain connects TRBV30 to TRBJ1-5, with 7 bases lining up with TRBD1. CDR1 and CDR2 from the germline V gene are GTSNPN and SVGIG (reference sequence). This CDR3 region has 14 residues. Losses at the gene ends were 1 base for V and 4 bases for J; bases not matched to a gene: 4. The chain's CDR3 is CAWSAGTVNQPQHF. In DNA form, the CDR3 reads TGTGCCTGGAGTGCTGGGACAGTTAATCAGCCCCAGCATTTT.

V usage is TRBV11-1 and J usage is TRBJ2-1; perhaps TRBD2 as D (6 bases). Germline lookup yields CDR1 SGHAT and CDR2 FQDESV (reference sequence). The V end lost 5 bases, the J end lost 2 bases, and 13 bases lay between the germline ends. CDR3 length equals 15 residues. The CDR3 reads CASSARLEPYNEQFF. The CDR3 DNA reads TGTGCCAGCAGCGCACGACTAGAACCCTACAATGAGCAGTTCTTC.

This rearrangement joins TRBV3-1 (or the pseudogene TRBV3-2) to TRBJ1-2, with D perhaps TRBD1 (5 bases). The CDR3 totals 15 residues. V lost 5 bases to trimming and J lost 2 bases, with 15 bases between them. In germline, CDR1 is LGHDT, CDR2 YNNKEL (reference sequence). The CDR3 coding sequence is TGTGCCAGCAGCGGCAAGGGACGGAGCAACTATGGCTACACCTTC. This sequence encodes CASSGKGRSNYGYTF.

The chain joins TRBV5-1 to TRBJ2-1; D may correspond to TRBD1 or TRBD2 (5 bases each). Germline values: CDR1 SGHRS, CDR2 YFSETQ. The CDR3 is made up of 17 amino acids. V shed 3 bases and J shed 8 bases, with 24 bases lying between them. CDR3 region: CASSSYNFRGPLHEQFF. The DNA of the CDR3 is TGCGCCAGCAGCTCCTACAATTTTCGGGGCCCGCTCCATGAGCAGTTCTTC.

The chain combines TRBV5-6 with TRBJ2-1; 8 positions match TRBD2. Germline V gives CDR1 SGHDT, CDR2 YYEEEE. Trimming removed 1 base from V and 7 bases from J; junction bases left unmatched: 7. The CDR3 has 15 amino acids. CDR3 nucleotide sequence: TGTGCCAGCAGCTTGAGTAGCGGGGTTCGGAATGAGCAGTTCTTC. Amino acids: CASSLSSGVRNEQFF.

The CDR3 reads CASSRNVGLGTDTQYF. CDR3 nucleotides: TGCGCCAGCAGCCGGAATGTGGGGTTGGGCACAGATACGCAGTATTTT. V usage is TRBV5-1 and J usage is TRBJ2-3, with D hard to call. The CDR3 loop spans 16 amino acids. Germline V gives CDR1 SGHRS, CDR2 YFSETQ. The germline V and J ends were trimmed by 4 bases and 1 base, with 16 bases remaining between them. Filled out from reference TRBV5-1 and TRBJ2-3, the complete variable domain reads KAGVTQTPRYLIKTRGQQVTLSCSPISGHRSVSWYQQTPGQGLQFLFEYFSETQRNKGNFPGRFSGRQFSNSRSEMNVSTLELGDSALYLCASSRNVGLGTDTQYFGPGTRLTVL.

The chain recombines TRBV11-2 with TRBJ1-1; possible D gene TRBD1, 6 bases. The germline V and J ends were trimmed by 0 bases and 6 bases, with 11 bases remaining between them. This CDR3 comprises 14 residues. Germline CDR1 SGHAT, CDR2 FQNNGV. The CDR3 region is CASSLEVSGAEAFF. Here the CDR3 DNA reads TGTGCCAGCAGCTTAGAAGTTTCAGGGGCTGAAGCTTTCTTT. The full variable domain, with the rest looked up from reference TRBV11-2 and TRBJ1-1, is EAGVAQSPRYKIIEKRQSVAFWCNPISGHATLYWYQQILGQGPKLLIQFQNNGVVDDSQLPKDRFSAERLKGVDSTLKIQPAKLEDSAVYLCASSLEVSGAEAFFGQGTRLTVV.

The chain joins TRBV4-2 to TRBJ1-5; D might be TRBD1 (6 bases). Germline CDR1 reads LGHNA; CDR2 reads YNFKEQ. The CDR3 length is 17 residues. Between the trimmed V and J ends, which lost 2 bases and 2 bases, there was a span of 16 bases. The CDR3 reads CASSQNRAAGGNQPQHF. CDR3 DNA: TGTGCCAGCAGCCAAAACAGGGCGGCCGGGGGCAATCAGCCCCAGCATTTT.

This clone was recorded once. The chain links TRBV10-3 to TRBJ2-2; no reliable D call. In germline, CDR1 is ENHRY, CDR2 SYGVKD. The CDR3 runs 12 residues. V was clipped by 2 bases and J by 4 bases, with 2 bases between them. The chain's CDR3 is CAISEGTGELFF. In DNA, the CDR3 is TGTGCCATCAGTGAGGGCACCGGGGAGCTGTTTTTT.

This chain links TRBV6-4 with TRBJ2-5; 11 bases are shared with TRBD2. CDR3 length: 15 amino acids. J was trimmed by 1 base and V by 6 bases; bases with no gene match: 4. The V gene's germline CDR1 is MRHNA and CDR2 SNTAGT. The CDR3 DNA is TGTGCCAGCAGCCCTACTAGCGGGGGCCAAGAGACCCAGTACTTC. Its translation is CASSPTSGGQETQYF.

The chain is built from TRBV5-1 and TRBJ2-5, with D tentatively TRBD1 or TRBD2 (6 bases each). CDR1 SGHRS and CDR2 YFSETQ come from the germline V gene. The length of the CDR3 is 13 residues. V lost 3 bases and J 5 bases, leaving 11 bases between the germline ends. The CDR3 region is CASSSGGRETQYF. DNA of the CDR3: TGCGCCAGCAGCTCTGGGGGGCGTGAGACCCAGTACTTC.

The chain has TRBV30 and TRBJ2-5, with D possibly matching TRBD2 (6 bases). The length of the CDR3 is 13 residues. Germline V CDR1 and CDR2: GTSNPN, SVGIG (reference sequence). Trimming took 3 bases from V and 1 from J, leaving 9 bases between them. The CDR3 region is CAWRGLSQETQYF. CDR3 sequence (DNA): TGTGCCTGGAGAGGACTATCCCAAGAGACCCAGTACTTC.

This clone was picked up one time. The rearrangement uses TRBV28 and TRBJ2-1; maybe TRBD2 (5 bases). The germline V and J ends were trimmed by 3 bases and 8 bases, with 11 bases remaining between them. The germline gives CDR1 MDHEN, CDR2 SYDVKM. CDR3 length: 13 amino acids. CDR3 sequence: CASSFDGVDEQFF. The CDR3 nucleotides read TGTGCCAGCAGTTTTGACGGGGTGGATGAGCAGTTCTTC.

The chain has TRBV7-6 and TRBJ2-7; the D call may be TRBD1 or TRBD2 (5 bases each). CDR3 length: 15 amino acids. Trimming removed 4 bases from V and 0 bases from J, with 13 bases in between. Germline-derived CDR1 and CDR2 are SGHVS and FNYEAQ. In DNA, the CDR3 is TGTGCCAGCAGCTCGAGACCAGGGAGCTCCTACGAGCAGTACTTC. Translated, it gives CASSSRPGSSYEQYF. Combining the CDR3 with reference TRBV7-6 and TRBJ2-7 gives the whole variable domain GAGVSQSPRYKVTKRGQDVALRCDPISGHVSLYWYRQALGQGPEFLTYFNYEAQQDKSGLPNDRFSAERPEGSISTLTIQRTEQRDSAMYRCASSSRPGSSYEQYFGPGTRLTVT.

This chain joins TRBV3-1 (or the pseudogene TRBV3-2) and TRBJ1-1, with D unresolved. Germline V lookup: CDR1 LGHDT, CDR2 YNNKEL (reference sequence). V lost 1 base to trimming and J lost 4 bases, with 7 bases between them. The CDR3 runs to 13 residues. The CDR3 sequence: CASSQVVGTEAFF. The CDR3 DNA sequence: TGTGCCAGCAGCCAAGTAGTAGGCACTGAAGCTTTCTTT.

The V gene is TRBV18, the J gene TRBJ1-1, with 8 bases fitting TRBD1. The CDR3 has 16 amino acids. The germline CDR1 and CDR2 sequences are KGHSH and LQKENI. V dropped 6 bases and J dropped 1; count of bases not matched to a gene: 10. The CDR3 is CASSRDRTLSNTEAFF. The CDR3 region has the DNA TGTGCCAGCTCCCGGGACAGGACCCTCTCGAACACTGAAGCTTTCTTT.

CDR3 amino acids: CAWWGRGQETQYF. CDR3 DNA sequence: TGTGCCTGGTGGGGCAGGGGCCAAGAGACCCAGTACTTC. The V gene is TRBV30, the J gene TRBJ2-5; D might be TRBD1 (6 bases). This CDR3 has 13 amino acids. Per germline, CDR1 GTSNPN and CDR2 SVGIG (reference sequence). With 5 bases removed from V and 1 base from J, the gap between germline ends came to 11 bases.

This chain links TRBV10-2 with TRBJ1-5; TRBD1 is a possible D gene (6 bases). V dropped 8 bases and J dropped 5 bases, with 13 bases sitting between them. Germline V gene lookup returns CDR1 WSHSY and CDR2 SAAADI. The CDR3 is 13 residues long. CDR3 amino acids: CASGFGGDQPQHF. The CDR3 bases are TGCGCCAGCGGGTTCGGGGGCGATCAGCCCCAGCATTTT.

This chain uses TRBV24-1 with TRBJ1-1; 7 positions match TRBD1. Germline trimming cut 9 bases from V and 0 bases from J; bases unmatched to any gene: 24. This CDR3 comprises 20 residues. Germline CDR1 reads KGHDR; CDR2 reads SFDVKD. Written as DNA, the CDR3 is TGTGCCACCGGCCTACCTGGGAGGAATAGGGGGCTTGGCATGAACACTGAAGCTTTCTTT. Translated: CATGLPGRNRGLGMNTEAFF.

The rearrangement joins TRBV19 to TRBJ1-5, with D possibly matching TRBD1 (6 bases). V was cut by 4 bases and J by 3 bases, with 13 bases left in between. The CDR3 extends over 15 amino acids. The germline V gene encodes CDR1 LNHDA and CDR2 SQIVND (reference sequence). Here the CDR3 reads CASSKGQSYNQPQHF. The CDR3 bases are TGTGCCAGTAGTAAAGGACAGAGCTACAATCAGCCCCAGCATTTT.

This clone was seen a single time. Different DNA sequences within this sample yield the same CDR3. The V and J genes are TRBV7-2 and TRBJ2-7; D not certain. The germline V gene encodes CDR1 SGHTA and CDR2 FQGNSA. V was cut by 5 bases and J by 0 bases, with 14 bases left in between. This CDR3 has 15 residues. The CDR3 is CASSPRPYPSYEQYF. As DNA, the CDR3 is TGTGCCAGCAGCCCCAGGCCCTATCCCTCCTACGAGCAGTACTTC.

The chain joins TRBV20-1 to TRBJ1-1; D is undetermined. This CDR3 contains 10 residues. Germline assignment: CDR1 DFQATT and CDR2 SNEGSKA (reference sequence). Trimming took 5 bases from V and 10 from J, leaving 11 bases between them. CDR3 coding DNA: TGCAGTGCTTCCCGCGACCGAGCTTTCTTT. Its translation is CSASRDRAFF.